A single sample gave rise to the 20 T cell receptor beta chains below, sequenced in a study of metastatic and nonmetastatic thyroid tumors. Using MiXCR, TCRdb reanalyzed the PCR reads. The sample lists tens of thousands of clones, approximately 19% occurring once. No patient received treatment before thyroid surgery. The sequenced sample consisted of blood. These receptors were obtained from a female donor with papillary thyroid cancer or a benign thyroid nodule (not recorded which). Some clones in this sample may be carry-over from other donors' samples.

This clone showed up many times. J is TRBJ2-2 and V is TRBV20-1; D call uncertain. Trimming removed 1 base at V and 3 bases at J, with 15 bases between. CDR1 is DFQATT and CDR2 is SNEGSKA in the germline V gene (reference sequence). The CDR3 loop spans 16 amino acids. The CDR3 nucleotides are TGCAGTGCTAGAGCCGACAACTCCCGGGACACCGGGGAGCTGTTTTTT. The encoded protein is CSARADNSRDTGELFF.

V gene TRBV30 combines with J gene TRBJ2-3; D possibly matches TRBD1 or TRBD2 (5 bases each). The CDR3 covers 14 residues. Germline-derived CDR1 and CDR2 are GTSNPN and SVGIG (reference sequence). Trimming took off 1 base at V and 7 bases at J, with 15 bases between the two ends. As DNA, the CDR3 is TGTGCCTGGAGTGAGCAGGGTGGGACCAATACGCAGTATTTT. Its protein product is CAWSEQGGTNTQYF.

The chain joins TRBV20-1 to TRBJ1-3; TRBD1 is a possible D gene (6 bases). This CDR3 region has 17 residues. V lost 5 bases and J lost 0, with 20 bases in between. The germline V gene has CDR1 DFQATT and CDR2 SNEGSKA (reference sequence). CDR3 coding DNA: TGCAGTGCTCCGCGACAGGCTTCCCCTCACTCTGGAAACACCATATATTTT. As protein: CSAPRQASPHSGNTIYF.

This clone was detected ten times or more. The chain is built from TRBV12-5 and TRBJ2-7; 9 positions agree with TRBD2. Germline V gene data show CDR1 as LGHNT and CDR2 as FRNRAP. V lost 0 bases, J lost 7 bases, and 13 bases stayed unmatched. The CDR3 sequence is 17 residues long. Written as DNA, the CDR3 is TGTGCTAGTGGTTTGGTACTCGGGGCTAGCGGGGTTGGTGAGCAGTACTTC. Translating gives CASGLVLGASGVGEQYF.

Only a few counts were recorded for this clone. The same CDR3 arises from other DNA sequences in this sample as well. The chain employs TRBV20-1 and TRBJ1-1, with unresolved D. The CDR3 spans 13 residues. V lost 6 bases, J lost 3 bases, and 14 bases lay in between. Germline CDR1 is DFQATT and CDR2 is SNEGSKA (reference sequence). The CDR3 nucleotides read TGCAGTGCCCGGCGGGGTTTTGACACTGAAGCTTTCTTT. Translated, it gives CSARRGFDTEAFF.

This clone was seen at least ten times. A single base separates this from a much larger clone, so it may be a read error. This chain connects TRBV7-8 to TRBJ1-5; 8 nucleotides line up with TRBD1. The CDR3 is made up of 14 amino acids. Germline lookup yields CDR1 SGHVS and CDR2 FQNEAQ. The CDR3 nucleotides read TGTGGCAGCAGCCCCGGACAGGGTGCTCAGCCCCAGCATTTT. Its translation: CGSSPGQGAQPQHF.

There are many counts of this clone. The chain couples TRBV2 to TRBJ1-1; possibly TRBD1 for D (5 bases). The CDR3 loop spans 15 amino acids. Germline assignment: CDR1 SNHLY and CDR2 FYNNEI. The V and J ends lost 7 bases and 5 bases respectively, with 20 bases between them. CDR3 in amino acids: CASKSRRWGGTEAFF. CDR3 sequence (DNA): TGTGCCAGCAAATCTCGTAGGTGGGGCGGGACTGAAGCTTTCTTT.

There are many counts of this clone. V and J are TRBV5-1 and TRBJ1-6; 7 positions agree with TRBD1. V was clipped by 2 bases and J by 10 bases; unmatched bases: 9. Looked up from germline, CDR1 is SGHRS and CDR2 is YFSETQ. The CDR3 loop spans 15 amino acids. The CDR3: CASSLGGQSLSPLHF. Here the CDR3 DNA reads TGCGCCAGCAGCTTAGGGGGCCAGAGTCTCTCACCCCTCCACTTT.

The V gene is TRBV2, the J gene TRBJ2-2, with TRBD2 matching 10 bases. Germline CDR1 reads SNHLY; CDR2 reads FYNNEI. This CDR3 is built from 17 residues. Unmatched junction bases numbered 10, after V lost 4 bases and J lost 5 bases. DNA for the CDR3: TGTGCCAGCAGTGTCCGAGGAGCGGGAGGGCGAACCGGGGAGCTGTTTTTT. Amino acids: CASSVRGAGGRTGELFF.

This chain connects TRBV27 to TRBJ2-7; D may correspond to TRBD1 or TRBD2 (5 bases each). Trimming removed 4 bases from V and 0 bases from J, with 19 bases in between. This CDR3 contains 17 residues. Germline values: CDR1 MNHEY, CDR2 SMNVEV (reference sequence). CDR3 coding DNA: TGTGCCAGCAGTTCTTCCGGGGCCCCGAGGAACTCCTACGAGCAGTACTTC. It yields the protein CASSSSGAPRNSYEQYF.

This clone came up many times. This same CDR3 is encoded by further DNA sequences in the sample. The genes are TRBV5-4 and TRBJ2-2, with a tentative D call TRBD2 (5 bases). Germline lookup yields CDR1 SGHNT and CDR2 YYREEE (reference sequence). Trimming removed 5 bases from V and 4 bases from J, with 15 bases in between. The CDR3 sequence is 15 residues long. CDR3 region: CASRPGEGPTGELFF. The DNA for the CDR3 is TGTGCCAGCAGGCCCGGAGAGGGTCCCACCGGGGAGCTGTTTTTT.

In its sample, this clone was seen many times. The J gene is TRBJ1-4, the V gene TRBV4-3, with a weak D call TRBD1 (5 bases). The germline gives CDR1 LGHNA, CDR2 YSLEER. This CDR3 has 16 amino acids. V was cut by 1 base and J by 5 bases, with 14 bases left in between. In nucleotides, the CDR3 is TGCGCCAGCAGCCAAGCTGGCGGGACGGGGAATGAAAAACTGTTTTTT. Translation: CASSQAGGTGNEKLFF.

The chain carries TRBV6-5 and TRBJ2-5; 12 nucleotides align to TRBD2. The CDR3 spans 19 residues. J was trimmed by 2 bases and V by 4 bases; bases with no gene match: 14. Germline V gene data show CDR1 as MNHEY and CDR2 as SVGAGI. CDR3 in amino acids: CASSSLNALTSGSQETQYF. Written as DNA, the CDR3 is TGTGCCAGCAGTTCCTTGAATGCCCTGACTAGCGGGAGTCAAGAGACCCAGTACTTC.

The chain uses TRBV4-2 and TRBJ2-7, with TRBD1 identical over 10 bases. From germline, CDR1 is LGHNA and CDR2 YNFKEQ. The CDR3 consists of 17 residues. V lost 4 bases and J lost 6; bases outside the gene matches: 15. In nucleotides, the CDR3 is TGTGCCAGCAGCCTTCAGCGCATGACAGGGGGCGGCGGCGAGCAGTACTTC. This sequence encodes CASSLQRMTGGGGEQYF.

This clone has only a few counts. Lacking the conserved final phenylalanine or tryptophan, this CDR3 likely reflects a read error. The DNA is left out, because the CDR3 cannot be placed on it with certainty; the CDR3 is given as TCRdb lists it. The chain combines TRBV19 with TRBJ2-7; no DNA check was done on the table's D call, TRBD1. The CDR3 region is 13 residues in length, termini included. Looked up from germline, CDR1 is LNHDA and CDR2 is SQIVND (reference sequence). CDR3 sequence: CASSIDTGIERYS.

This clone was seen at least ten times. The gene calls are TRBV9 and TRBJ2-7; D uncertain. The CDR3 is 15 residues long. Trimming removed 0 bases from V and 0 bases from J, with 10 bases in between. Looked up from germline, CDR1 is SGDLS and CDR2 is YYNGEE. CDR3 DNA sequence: TGTGCCAGCAGCGTAGCCCCCGGGCTCTCCTACGAGCAGTACTTC. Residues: CASSVAPGLSYEQYF.

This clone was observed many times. The DNA of the CDR3 is TGTGCCAGCCGTGGACAGGTCTACGAGCAGTACTTC. Translated, it gives CASRGQVYEQYF. The rearrangement joins TRBV27 to TRBJ2-7; 7 bases match TRBD1. CDR3 length: 12 residues. V shed 8 bases, J shed 3 bases, and the junction held 4 bases outside the gene matches. Germline CDR1 reads MNHEY; CDR2 reads SMNVEV (reference sequence).

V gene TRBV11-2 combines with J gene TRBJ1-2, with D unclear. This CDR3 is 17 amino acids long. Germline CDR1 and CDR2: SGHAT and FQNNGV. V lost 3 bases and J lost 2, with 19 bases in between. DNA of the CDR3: TGTGCCAGCAGCTTCCACGGGGTCCAGCAAGTGAACTATGGCTACACCTTC. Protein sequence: CASSFHGVQQVNYGYTF.

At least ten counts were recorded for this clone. CDR3 residues: CAISESTFRGIDGYTF. CDR3 sequence (DNA): TGTGCCATCAGTGAGTCGACCTTCCGAGGAATCGATGGCTACACCTTC. The chain combines TRBV10-3 with TRBJ1-2, with D uncertain. The CDR3 runs 16 residues. Germline V lookup: CDR1 ENHRY, CDR2 SYGVKD. Trimming took 0 bases from V and 6 from J, leaving 17 bases between them.

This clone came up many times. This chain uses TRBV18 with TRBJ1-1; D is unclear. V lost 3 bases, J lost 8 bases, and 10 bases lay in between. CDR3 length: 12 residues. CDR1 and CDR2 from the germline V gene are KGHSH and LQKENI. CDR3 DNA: TGTGCCAGCTCACCCCGTTTGGGGGAAGCTTTCTTT. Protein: CASSPRLGEAFF.